This TCR beta chain came from a study of shared clonotypes between healthy human individuals. Original processing methods: Owing to the provision of junction-only sequences devoid of quality scores by immunoSEQ, filtering differed. Only in-frame clones appear in the TCRdb table, and some are missing; sequencing was by immunoSEQ multiplex PCR. V, J and clone size derive from that table, while D and trimming were established from the DNA sequence. Found here are about 1 million clones, approximately 68% of them singletons; the top ten hold nearly 1.5%. The V gene end was trimmed by 6 bases and the J gene end by 5 bases; junction bases not matched to a gene: 8. Germline V CDR1 and CDR2: ENHRY, SYGVKD. CDR3 length: 15 amino acids.

Source material: memory CD4+ T cells sorted from blood. Subset meaning: CD45RA-negative fraction. The TCR originated in a man aged 18 to 29 in good health. V is TRBV10-3 and J is TRBJ2-1; 9 bases match TRBD2. In nucleotides, the CDR3 is TGTGCCATCAGAGCTAGCGGGGAGCCCCACAATGAGCAGTTCTTC. It yields the protein CAIRASGEPHNEQFF.